This T cell receptor beta chain was sequenced for a study of post-analysis software for immune sequencing data. Study at large: The disease courses covered relapsing-remitting, secondary progressive and progressive-relapsing multiple sclerosis. Regarding the study as a whole: Comparison of patients with controls showed 4 to 6 TRBV segments more frequent in patients, TRBV5-6, TRBV5-1 and TRBV20-1 among them. F-measure co-clustering was strong for batch-matched samples.

This clonotype was counted only a few times. The antigen remains unidentified. The authors incorporated unique molecular identifiers into the TCR beta cDNA libraries. TCRdb re-called the PCR reads through MiXCR, storing one row per CDR3 protein. The table records about 820,000 distinct CDR3 sequences, roughly 50% of them present only once. Trimming took off 1 base at V and 5 bases at J, with 12 bases between the two ends. This CDR3 comprises 15 residues. Germline loops: CDR1 ENHRY, CDR2 SYGVKD. The V and J genes are TRBV10-3 and TRBJ1-5, with D perhaps matching TRBD1 (6 bases). What was sequenced was blood. The TCR was taken from a girl aged 10 to 17 with multiple sclerosis. The CDR3 DNA follows: TGTGCCATCAGTGAGTTGTCAGGGGCGGATCAGCCCCAGCATTTT. Translated: CAISELSGADQPQHF.